This T cell receptor beta chain was sequenced during a study of blood T cell repertoires in COVID-19. Study in general: Samples of COVID-19 (acute and convalescent) were obtained from the United States, Italy and Spain. T cells, B-cell-depleted T cells, or PBMCs supplied cDNA or gDNA.

Authors' processing steps: Nucleated cell counts were estimated from reference gene primer amplification. Sequencing used immunoSEQ multiplex PCR; TCRdb keeps in-frame clones, though not all of them. V and J calls plus clone size are reproduced from that table; the DNA served to infer D and trimming. This table has more than 200,000 clones, roughly 90% appearing once. This CDR3 region has 15 residues. The germline gives CDR1 SGHAT, CDR2 FQNNGV. The ends were cut back, 1 base at V and 4 bases at J, with 10 bases in the middle. This clonotype originated in a human donor in a cohort sampled during active COVID-19. Sequencing was performed on peripheral blood. The rearrangement links TRBV11-2 to TRBJ1-4; the D is unclear. CDR3 nucleotides: TGTGCCAGCAGCTTAGGAGGGTGGGGTAATGAAAAACTGTTTTTT. Translated: CASSLGGWGNEKLFF.